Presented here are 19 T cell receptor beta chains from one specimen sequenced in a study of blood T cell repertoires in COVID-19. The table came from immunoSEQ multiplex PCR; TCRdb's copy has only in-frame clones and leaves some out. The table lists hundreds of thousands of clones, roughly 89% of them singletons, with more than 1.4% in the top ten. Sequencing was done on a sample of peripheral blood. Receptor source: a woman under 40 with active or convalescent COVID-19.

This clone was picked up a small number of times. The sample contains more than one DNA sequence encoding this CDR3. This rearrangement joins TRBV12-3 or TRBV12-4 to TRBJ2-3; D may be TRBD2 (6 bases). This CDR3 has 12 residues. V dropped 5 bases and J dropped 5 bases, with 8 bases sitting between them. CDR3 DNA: TGTGCCAGCAGTCCGCGGGGAGATACGCAGTATTTT. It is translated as CASSPRGDTQYF.

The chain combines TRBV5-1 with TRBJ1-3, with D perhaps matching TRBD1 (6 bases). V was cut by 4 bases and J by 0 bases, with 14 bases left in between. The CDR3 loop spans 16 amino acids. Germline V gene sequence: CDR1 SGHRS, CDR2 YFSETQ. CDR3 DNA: TGCGCCAGCAGCATAGAGACAGGTTACTCTGGAAACACCATATATTTT. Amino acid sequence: CASSIETGYSGNTIYF.

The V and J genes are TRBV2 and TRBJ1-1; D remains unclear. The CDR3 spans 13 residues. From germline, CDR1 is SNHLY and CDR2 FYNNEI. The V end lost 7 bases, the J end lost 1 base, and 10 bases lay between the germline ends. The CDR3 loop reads CASKKHENTEAFF. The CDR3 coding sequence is TGTGCCAGCAAGAAACACGAGAACACTGAAGCTTTCTTT.

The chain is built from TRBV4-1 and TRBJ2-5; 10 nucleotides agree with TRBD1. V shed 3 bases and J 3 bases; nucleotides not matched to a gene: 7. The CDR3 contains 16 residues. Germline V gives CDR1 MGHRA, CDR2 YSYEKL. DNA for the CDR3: TGCGCCAGCAGCCACGACCCGGGACAGGGGAAAGAGACCCAGTACTTC. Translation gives CASSHDPGQGKETQYF.

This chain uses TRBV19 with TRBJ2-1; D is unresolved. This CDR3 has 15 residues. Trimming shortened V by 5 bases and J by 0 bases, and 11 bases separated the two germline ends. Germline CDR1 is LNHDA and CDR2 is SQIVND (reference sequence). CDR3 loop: CASSDPRSSYNEQFF. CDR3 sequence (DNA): TGTGCCAGTAGTGATCCGAGGAGCTCCTACAATGAGCAGTTCTTC.

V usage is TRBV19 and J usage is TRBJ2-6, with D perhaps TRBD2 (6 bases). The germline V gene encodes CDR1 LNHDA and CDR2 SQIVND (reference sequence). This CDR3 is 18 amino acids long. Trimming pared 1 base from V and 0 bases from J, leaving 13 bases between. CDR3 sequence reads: CASSIGWGEPSGANVLTF. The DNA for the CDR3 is TGTGCCAGTAGTATAGGATGGGGGGAACCCTCTGGGGCCAACGTCCTGACTTTC.

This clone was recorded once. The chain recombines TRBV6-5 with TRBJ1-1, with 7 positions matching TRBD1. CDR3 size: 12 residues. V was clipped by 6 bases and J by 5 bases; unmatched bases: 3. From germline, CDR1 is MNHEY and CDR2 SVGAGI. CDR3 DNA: TGTGCCAGCAGGACAGGGAGAACTGAAGCTTTCTTT. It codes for CASRTGRTEAFF.

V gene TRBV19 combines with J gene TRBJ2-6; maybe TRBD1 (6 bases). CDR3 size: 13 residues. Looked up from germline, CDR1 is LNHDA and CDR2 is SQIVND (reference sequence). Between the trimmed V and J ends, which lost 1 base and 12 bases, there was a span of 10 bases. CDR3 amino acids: CASSIGQAAVLTF. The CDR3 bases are TGTGCCAGTAGTATAGGACAGGCGGCCGTCCTGACTTTC.

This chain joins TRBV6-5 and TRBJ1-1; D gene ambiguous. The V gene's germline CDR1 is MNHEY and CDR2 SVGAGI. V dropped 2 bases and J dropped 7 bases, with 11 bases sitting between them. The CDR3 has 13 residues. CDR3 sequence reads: CASSYNNGDEAFF. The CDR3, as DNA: TGTGCCAGCAGTTACAACAACGGGGATGAAGCTTTCTTT.

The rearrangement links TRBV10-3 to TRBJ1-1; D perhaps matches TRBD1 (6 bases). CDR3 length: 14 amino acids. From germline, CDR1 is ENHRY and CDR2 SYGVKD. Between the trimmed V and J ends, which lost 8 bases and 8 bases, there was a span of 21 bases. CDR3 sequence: CAISPGGGQGEAFF. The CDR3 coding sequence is TGTGCCATCTCCCCCGGCGGGGGGCAGGGGGAAGCTTTCTTT.

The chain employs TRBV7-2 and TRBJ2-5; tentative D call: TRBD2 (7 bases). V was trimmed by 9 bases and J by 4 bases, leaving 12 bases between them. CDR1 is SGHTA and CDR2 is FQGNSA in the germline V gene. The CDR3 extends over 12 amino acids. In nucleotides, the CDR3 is TGTGCCAGGGCGGGGGCCCTAGAGACCCAGTACTTC. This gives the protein CARAGALETQYF.

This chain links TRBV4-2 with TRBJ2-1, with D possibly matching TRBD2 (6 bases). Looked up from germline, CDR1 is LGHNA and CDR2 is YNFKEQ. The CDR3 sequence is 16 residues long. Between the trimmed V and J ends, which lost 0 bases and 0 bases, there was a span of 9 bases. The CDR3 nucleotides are TGTGCCAGCAGCCAAGAGGGCGGGACCTCCTACAATGAGCAGTTCTTC. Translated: CASSQEGGTSYNEQFF.

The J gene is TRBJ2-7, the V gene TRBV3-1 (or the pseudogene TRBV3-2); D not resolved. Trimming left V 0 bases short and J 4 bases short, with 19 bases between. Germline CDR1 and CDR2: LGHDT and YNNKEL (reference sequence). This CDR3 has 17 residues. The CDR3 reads CASSQDPLASTTYEQYF. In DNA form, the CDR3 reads TGTGCCAGCAGCCAAGACCCCCTGGCCTCCACTACTTACGAGCAGTACTTC.

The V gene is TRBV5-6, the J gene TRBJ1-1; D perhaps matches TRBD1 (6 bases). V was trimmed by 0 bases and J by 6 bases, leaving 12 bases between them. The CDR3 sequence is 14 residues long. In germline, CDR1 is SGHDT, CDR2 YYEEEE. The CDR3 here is CASSLARGLAEAFF. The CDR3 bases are TGTGCCAGCAGCTTGGCCAGGGGCCTAGCTGAAGCTTTCTTT.

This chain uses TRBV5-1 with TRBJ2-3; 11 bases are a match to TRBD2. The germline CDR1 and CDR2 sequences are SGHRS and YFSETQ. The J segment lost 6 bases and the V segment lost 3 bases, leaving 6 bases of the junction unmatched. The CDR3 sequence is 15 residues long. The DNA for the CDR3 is TGCGCCAGCAGCTCGATAGCGGGGGGGCTCGATACGCAGTATTTT. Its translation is CASSSIAGGLDTQYF.

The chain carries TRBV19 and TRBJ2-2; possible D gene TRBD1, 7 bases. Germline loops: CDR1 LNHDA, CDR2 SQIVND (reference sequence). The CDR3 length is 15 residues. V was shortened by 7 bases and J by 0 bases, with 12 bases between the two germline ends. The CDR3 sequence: CASKGAGTNTGELFF. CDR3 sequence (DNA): TGTGCCAGTAAGGGGGCGGGGACGAACACCGGGGAGCTGTTTTTT.

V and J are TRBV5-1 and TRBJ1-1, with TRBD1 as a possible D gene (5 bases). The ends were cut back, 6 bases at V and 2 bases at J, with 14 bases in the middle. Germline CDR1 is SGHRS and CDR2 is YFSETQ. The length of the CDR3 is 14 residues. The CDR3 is CASTSRVENTEAFF. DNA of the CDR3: TGCGCCAGCACCTCCAGGGTGGAAAACACTGAAGCTTTCTTT.

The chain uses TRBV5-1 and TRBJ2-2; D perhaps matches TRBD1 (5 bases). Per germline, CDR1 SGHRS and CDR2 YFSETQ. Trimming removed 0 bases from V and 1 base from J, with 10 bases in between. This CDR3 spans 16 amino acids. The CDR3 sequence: CASSLAFGQNTGELFF. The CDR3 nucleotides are TGCGCCAGCAGCTTGGCCTTTGGACAGAACACCGGGGAGCTGTTTTTT.

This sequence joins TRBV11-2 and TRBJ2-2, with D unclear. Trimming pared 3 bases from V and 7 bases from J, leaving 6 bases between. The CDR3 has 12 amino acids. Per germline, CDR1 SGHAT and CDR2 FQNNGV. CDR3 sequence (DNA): TGTGCCAGCAGCTTCCTTTACGGGGAGCTGTTTTTT. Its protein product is CASSFLYGELFF.